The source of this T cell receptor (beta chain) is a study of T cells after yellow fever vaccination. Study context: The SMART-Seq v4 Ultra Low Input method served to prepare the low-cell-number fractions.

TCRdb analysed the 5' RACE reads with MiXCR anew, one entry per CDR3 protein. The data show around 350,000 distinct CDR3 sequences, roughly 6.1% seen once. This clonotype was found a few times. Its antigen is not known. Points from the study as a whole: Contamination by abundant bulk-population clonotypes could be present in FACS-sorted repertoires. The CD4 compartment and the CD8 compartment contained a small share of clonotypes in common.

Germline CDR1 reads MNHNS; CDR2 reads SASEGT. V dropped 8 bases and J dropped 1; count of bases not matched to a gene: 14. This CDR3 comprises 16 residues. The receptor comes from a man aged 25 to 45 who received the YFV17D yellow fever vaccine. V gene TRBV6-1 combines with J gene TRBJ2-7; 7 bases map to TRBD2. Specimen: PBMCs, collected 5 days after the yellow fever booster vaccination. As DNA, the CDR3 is TGTGCCAGCCGAAATCGCGGGGGAATAATATCCTACGAGCAGTACTTC. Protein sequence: CASRNRGGIISYEQYF.